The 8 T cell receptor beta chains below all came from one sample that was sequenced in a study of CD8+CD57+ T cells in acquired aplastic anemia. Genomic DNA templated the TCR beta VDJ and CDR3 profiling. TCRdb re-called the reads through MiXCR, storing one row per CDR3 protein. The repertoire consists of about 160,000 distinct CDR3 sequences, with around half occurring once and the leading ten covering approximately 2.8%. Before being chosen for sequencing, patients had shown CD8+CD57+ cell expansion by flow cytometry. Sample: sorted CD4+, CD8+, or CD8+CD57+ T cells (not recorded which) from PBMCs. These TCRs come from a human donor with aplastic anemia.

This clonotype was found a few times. The CDR3 bases are TGTGCCAGCAGCCGGAGTGTTGTCGAGCAGTACTTC. It encodes CASSRSVVEQYF. The rearrangement joins TRBV7-8 to TRBJ2-7; D ambiguous. Trimming took 5 bases from V and 6 from J, leaving 11 bases between them. CDR3 length: 12 residues. Per germline, CDR1 SGHVS and CDR2 FQNEAQ.

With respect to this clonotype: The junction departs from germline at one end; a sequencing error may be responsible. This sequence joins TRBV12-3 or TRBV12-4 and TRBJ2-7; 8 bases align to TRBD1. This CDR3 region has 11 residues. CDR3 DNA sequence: TGTGCCAGCAGTTTTGGGGACAGGCTAGTCTTC. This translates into CASSFGDRLVF.

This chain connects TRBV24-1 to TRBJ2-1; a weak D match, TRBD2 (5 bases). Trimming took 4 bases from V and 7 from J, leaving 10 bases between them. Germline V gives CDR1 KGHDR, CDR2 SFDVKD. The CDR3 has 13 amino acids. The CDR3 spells CATSDSQRNEQFF. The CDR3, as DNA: TGTGCCACCAGTGACTCACAGCGGAATGAGCAGTTCTTC.

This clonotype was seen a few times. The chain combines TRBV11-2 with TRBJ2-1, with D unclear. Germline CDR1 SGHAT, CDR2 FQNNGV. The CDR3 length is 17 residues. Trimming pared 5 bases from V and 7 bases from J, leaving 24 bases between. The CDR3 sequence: CASSPFGSGPSRNEQFF. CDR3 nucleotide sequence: TGTGCCAGCAGCCCATTTGGGTCCGGGCCTAGTCGGAATGAGCAGTTCTTC.

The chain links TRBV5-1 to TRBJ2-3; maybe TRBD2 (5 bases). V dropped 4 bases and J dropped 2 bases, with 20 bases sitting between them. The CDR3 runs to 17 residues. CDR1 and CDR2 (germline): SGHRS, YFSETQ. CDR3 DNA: TGCGCCAGCAGCCTCCACGACTATCGGCCTTTCACAGATACGCAGTATTTT. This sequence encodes CASSLHDYRPFTDTQYF.

CDR3 sequence: CAISESRTGPASTDTQYF. The CDR3 nucleotides are TGTGCCATCAGTGAGTCGAGGACCGGACCCGCTAGCACAGATACGCAGTATTTT. This sequence joins TRBV10-3 and TRBJ2-3, with D uncertain. CDR3 size: 18 residues. The germline V and J ends were trimmed by 0 bases and 0 bases, with 16 bases remaining between them. Germline V gene lookup returns CDR1 ENHRY and CDR2 SYGVKD.

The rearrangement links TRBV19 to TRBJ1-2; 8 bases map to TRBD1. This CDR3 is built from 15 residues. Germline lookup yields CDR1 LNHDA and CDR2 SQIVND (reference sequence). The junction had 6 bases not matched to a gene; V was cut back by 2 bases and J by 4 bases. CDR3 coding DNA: TGTGCCAGTAGTATACAGGGGGCTCAAAGCTATGGCTACACCTTC. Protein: CASSIQGAQSYGYTF.

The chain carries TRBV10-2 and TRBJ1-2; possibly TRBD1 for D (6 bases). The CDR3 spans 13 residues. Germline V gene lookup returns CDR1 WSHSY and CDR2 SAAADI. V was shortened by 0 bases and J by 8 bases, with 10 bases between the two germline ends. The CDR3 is CASSESGGEGYTF. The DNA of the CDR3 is TGCGCCAGCAGTGAGTCCGGGGGCGAGGGCTACACCTTC.